This T cell receptor beta chain is from a study of CD8+ T cells in alopecia areata. Study summary: Treated individuals took tofacitinib by mouth, 5 to 10 mg twice daily. Tofacitinib exposure lasted 6 to 18 months, followed by 6 months off drug.

Germline CDR1 and CDR2: SGHTA and FQGTGA. With V trimmed by 2 bases and J by 2 bases, 5 bases remained unmatched. CDR3 length: 16 residues. As regards this clone: Its matching antigen is unknown.

Whole-study results and caveats: Researchers report lesional scalp, most notably alopecia totalis/universalis, outstripped normal scalp in clonality.

Reverse transcribed after extraction, RNA yielded cDNA as the sequencing template. Profiled with immunoSEQ multiplex PCR; TCRdb holds only in-frame clones, not every one. Of about 200,000 clones detected, roughly 57% appear once; the ten largest clones hold approximately 0.44%. The material sequenced was CD4+ T cells sorted from blood, taken at week 0. The sequence was collected from a human donor with alopecia areata. This rearrangement joins TRBV7-3 to TRBJ2-1; 8 bases align to TRBD2. The CDR3 DNA is TGTGCCAGCAGCTTACGTAGCGGGGCCACCTACAATGAGCAGTTCTTC. Translation: CASSLRSGATYNEQFF.